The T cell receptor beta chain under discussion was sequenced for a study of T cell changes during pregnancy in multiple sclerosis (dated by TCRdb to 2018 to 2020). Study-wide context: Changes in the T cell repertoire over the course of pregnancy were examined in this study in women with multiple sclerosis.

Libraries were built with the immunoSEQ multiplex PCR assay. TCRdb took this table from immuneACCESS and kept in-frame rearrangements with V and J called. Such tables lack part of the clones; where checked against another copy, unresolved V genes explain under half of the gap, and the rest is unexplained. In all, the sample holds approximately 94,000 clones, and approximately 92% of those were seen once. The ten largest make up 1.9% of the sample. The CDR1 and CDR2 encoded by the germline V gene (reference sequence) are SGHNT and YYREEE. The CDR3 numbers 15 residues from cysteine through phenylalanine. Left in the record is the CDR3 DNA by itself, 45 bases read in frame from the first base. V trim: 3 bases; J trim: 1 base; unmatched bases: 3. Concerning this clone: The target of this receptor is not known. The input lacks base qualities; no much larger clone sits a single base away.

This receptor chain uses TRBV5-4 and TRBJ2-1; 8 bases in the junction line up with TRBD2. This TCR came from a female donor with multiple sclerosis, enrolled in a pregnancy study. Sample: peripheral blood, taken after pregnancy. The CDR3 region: CASSSGGVSYNEQFF. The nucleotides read TGTGCCAGCAGCTCCGGGGGGGTTTCCTACAATGAGCAGTTCTTC. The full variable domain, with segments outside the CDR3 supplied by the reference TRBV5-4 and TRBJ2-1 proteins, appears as ETGVTQSPTHLIKTRGQQVTLRCSSQSGHNTVSWYQQALGQGPQFIFQYYREEENGRGNFPPRFSGLQFPNYSSELNVNALELDDSALYLCASSSGGVSYNEQFFGPGTRLTVL.